Described below is a single T cell receptor beta chain sequence and its context. The data belong to a study of OX40 agonist ivuxolimab in advanced cancers. Study as a whole: Age averaged around 60 years (range about 20 to 80), and roughly 80% were male. One hepatocellular carcinoma and a couple of cutaneous melanoma patients partially responded. Prior checkpoint blockade (anti-PD-1, anti-PD-L1 or anti-CTLA-4) was permitted; about 40% had it.

J was trimmed by 3 bases and V by 3 bases; bases with no gene match: 4. This CDR3 contains 14 residues. Germline V gene sequence: CDR1 MDHEN, CDR2 SYDVKM. Assay used: immunoSEQ multiplex PCR; TCRdb lists only in-frame clones, some missing. The sample yields about 79,000 clones, 85% to 90% seen once. The chain links TRBV28 to TRBJ2-7, with TRBD1 identical over 8 bases. Sequences were derived from CD4+ or CD8+ T cells sorted from blood, sampled in a trial of the OX40 agonist ivuxolimab. The sequence derives from an adult with an advanced solid tumor such as melanoma, head and neck, liver or kidney cancer. CDR3 sequence: CASSLTGASYEQYF. The CDR3 DNA follows: TGTGCCAGCAGTTTGACAGGGGCTAGCTACGAGCAGTACTTC.